This T cell receptor beta chain was captured by sequencing in a study of shared clonotypes between healthy human individuals. The study's findings and limits: Among a few donors, roughly 5% of naive CD4 clonotypes were found in common.

A note on this clone: What it recognizes is unknown.

In germline, CDR1 is MNHNS, CDR2 SASEGT. Trimming removed 7 bases at V and 6 bases at J, with 18 bases between. The CDR3 is 14 amino acids. Naive CD8 cells lacked CD45RO, underwent positive selection for CCR7 and left out terminally differentiated effector memory CD45RA+ cells. Only in-frame clones appear in the TCRdb table, and some are missing; sequencing was by immunoSEQ multiplex PCR. This sample carries roughly 1,800,000 clones, about 94% of them seen once, and the ten largest clones take less than 1.5%. Sequencing was carried out using naive CD8+ T cells sorted from blood. The chain links TRBV6-1 to TRBJ1-1; TRBD1 might be the D (5 bases). The TCR was taken from a man younger than 35 in good health. The DNA of the CDR3 is TGTGCCAGCACCGCTATGTTTGGGGGTCCTGAAGCTTTCTTT. Translated, it gives CASTAMFGGPEAFF.